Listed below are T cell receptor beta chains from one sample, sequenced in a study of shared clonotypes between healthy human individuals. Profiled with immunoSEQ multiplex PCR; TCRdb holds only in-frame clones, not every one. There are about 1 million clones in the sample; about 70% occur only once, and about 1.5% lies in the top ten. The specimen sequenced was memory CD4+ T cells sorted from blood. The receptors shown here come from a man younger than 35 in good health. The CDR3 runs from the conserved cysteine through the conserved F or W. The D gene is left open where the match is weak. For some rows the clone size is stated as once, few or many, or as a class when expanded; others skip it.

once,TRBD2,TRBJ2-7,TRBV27,CASRSGLADYEQYF,TGTGCCAGCAGATCAGGACTAGCTGACTACGAGCAGTACTTC
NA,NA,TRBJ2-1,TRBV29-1,CSVTPRPVPEQFF,TGCAGCGTAACCCCACGTCCAGTACCTGAGCAGTTCTTC
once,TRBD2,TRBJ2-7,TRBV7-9,CASSLARGYEQYF,TGTGCCAGCAGCTTAGCGCGGGGGTACGAGCAGTACTTC
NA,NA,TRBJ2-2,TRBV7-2,CASSRRDTFSGELFF,TGTGCCAGCAGTCGTCGGGACACCTTCTCCGGGGAGCTGTTTTTT
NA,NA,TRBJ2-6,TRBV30,CAWSAGGTGANVLTF,TGTGCCTGGAGTGCCGGCGGAACTGGGGCCAACGTCCTGACTTTC
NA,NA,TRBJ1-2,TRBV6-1,CASSVENRVGYGYTF,TGTGCCAGCAGTGTGGAGAATAGAGTGGGGTATGGCTACACCTTC
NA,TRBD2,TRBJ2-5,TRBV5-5,CASSSSSSGGVQETQYF,TGTGCCAGCAGCTCGTCGTCTAGCGGGGGGGTTCAAGAGACCCAGTACTTC
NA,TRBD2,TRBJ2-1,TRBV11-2,CASSSASGKPGNEQFF,TGTGCCAGCAGCTCTGCTAGCGGGAAGCCTGGAAATGAGCAGTTCTTC
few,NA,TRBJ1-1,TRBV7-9,CASSLDENTEAFF,TGTGCCAGCAGCCTGGACGAGAACACTGAAGCTTTCTTT
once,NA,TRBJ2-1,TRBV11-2,CASSLQDSVNNEQFF,TGTGCCAGCAGCTTACAGGATAGCGTAAACAATGAGCAGTTCTTC
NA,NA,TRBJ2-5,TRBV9,CASSVGGVREETQYF,TGTGCCAGCAGCGTTGGGGGAGTTAGAGAAGAGACCCAGTACTTC
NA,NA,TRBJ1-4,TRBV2,CASSEEAAANEKLFF,TGTGCCAGCAGTGAAGAAGCGGCAGCTAATGAAAAACTGTTTTTT
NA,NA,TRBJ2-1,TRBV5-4,CASSLSGSKNNEQFF,TGTGCCAGCAGCTTGTCGGGGAGCAAAAACAATGAGCAGTTCTTC
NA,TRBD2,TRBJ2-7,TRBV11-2,CASSLERGYHEQYF,TGTGCCAGCAGCCTCGAGCGGGGGTACCACGAGCAGTACTTC
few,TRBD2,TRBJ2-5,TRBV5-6,CASTWTSGQETQYF,TGTGCCAGCACCTGGACTAGCGGACAAGAGACCCAGTACTTC
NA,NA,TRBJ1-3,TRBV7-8,CASSLVEVRSGNTIYF,TGTGCCAGCAGCTTAGTCGAGGTCCGCTCTGGAAACACCATATATTTT
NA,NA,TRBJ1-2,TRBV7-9,CASSLQTENYGYTF,TGTGCCAGCAGCTTACAGACAGAGAACTATGGCTACACCTTC
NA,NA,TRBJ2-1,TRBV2,CASFRHLGDEQFF,TGTGCCAGCTTCAGGCATCTGGGAGATGAGCAGTTCTTC
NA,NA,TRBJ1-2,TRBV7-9,CASSLGTNYGYTF,TGTGCCAGCAGCTTGGGGACTAACTATGGCTACACCTTC
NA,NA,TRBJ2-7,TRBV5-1,CASSEQGFAYEQYF,TGCGCCAGCAGCGAACAGGGATTTGCCTACGAGCAGTACTTC
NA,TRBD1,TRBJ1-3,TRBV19,CASRRDRASGNTIYF,TGTGCCAGTAGGAGAGACAGGGCCTCTGGAAACACCATATATTTT
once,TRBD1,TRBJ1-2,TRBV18,CASSPNRGENGYTF,TGTGCCAGCTCACCAAACAGGGGTGAGAATGGCTACACCTTC
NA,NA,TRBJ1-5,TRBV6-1,CASSPWINSNQPQHF,TGTGCCAGCAGTCCGTGGATCAATAGCAATCAGCCCCAGCATTTT
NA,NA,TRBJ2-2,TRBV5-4,CASSRAPNGELFF,TGTGCCAGCAGCCGGGCGCCCAACGGGGAGCTGTTTTTT
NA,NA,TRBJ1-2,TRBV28,CASSPHPSAPSDGYTF,TGTGCCAGCAGTCCCCACCCCTCCGCCCCCTCTGATGGCTACACCTTC
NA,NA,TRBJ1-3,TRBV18,CASSPNQGTGTGNTIYF,TGTGCCAGCTCACCTAACCAGGGGACCGGGACCGGAAACACCATATATTTT
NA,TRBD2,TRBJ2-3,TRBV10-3,CAISGSGTDTQYF,TGTGCCATTAGCGGGAGTGGCACAGATACGCAGTATTTT
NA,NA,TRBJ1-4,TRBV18,CASSPGYEKLFF,TGTGCCAGCTCACCAGGGTATGAAAAACTGTTTTTT
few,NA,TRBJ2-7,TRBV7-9,CASSLAGPLGDEQYF,TGTGCCAGCAGCTTAGCTGGACCCCTCGGGGACGAGCAGTACTTC
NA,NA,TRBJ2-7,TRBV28,CASSYPGIDEQYF,TGTGCCAGCAGTTACCCGGGGATCGACGAGCAGTACTTC
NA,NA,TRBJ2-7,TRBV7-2,CASSPDGPDEQYF,TGTGCCAGCAGCCCCGATGGCCCAGACGAGCAGTACTTC
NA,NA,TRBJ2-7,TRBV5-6,CASSLAGESYEQYF,TGTGCCAGCAGCTTGGCAGGGGAATCCTACGAGCAGTACTTC
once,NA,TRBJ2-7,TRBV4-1,CASSDAYEQYF,TGCGCCAGCAGCGATGCCTACGAGCAGTACTTC
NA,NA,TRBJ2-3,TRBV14,CASSQVADRRTDTQYF,TGTGCCAGCAGCCAAGTTGCAGACAGACGCACAGATACGCAGTATTTT
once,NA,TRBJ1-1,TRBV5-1,CASNEGGNTEAFF,TGCGCCAGCAACGAAGGGGGGAACACTGAAGCTTTCTTT
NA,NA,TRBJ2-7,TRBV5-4,CASSFLGTSSSYEQYF,TGTGCCAGCAGCTTTTTGGGTACGAGTTCCTCCTACGAGCAGTACTTC
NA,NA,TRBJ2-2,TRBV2,CASRTDRNTGELFF,TGTGCCAGCAGGACGGACAGGAACACCGGGGAGCTGTTTTTT
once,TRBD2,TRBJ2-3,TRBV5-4,CASSPSGRAGDTQYF,TGTGCCAGCAGCCCTAGCGGGAGGGCAGGGGATACGCAGTATTTT
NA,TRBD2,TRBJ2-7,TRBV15,CATSRDLAGGFEQYF,TGTGCCACCAGCAGAGATCTAGCGGGGGGGTTCGAGCAGTACTTC
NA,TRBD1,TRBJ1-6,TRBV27,CASSAPTGGSKALHF,TGTGCCAGCAGTGCCCCGACAGGGGGGTCGAAAGCCCTCCACTTT
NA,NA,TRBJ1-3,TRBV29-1,CSVVVVGNTIYF,TGCAGCGTTGTGGTCGTTGGAAACACCATATATTTT
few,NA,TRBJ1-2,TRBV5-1,CASSLAYGGPYGYTF,TGCGCCAGCAGCTTGGCCTATGGGGGACCATATGGCTACACCTTC
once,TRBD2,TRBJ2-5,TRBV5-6,CASSSTSGSWETQYF,TGTGCCAGCAGCTCGACTAGCGGGAGTTGGGAGACCCAGTACTTC
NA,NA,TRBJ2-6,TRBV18,CASSPGTAGANVLTF,TGTGCCAGCTCACCCGGGACTGCCGGGGCCAACGTCCTGACTTTC
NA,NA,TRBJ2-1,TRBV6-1,CASSPGRETYNEQFF,TGTGCCAGCAGCCCGGGTAGGGAGACCTACAATGAGCAGTTCTTC
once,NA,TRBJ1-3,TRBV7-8,CASSLGQNTIYF,TGTGCCAGCAGCTTAGGCCAGAACACCATATATTTT
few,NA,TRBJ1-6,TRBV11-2,CASTPERGSPLHF,TGTGCCAGCACCCCGGAGAGGGGCTCACCCCTCCACTTT
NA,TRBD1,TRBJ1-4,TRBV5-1,CASSLTPGQGGEKLFF,TGCGCCAGCAGCTTGACGCCGGGACAGGGTGGTGAAAAACTGTTTTTT
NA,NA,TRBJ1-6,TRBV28,CASSLGGSGSSPLHF,TGTGCCAGCAGTTTAGGGGGGAGTGGCAGCAGTCCCCTCCACTTT
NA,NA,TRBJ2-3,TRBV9,CASSRDGLGDTQYF,TGTGCCAGCAGCCGGGACGGTCTTGGAGATACGCAGTATTTT
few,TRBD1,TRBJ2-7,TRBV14,CASSRSGGREQYF,TGTGCCAGCAGTCGATCAGGGGGCCGGGAGCAGTACTTC
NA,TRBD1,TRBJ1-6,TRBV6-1,CASSGGQSASPLHF,TGTGCCAGCAGTGGGGGACAGAGCGCTTCACCCCTCCACTTT
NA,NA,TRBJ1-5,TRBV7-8,CASSPFAQANQPQHF,TGTGCCAGCAGCCCCTTCGCGCAGGCGAATCAGCCCCAGCATTTT
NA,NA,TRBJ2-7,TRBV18,CASSPSDQGNYEQYF,TGTGCCAGCTCACCCTCGGACCAGGGAAACTACGAGCAGTACTTC
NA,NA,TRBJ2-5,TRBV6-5,CASSYSSTRAQETQYF,TGTGCCAGCAGTTACTCGTCGACCCGGGCCCAAGAGACCCAGTACTTC
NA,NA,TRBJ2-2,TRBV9,CASSVVGKNTGELFF,TGTGCCAGCAGCGTAGTAGGGAAGAACACCGGGGAGCTGTTTTTT